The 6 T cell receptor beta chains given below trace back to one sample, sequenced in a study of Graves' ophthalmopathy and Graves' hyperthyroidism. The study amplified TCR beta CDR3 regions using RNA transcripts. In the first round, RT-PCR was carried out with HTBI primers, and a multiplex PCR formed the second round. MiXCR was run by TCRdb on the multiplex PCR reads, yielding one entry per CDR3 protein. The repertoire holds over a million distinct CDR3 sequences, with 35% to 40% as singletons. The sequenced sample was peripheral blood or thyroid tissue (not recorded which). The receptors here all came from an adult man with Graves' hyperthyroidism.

In DNA form, the CDR3 reads TGTGCCAGCAGCCAAAGTTGGGACAGGATAGGCTTGAACGAGCAGTACTTC. This sequence encodes CASSQSWDRIGLNEQYF. The V gene is TRBV14, the J gene TRBJ2-7; 8 bases fit TRBD1. J lost 5 bases, V lost 2 bases, and 14 bases had no gene match. This CDR3 contains 17 residues. Germline CDR1 and CDR2: SGHDN and FVKESK.

As DNA, the CDR3 is TGTGCCAGCAGCCCCAGAGCACCGGGACTTGGCGACTATGGCTACACCTTC. This codes for CASSPRAPGLGDYGYTF. This sequence joins TRBV7-2 and TRBJ1-2; tentatively, D is TRBD1 (5 bases). Trimming shortened V by 5 bases and J by 3 bases, and 22 bases separated the two germline ends. Germline-derived CDR1 and CDR2 are SGHTA and FQGNSA. This CDR3 comprises 17 residues.

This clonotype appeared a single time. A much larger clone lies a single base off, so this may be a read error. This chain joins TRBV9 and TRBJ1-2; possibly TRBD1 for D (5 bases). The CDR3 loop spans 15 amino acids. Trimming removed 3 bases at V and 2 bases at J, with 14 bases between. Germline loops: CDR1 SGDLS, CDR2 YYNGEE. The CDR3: CASSEEGRANYGYTF. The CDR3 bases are TGTGCCAGCAGCGAAGAGGGCAGGGCCAACTATGGCTACACCTTC.

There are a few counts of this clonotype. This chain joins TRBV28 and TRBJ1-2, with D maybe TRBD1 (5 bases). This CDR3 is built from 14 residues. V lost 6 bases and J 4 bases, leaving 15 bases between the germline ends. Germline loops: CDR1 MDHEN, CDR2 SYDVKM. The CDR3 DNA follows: TGTGCCAGCAGACTGCAGGGATCCAGCTATGGCTACACCTTC. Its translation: CASRLQGSSYGYTF.

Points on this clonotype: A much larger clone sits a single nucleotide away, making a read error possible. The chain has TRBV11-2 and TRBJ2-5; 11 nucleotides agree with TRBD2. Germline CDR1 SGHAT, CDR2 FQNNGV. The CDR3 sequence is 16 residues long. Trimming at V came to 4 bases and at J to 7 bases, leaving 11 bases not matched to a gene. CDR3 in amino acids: CASSSGGTSGHWTQYF. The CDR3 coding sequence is TGTGCCAGCAGCTCAGGCGGGACTAGCGGCCATTGGACCCAGTACTTC.

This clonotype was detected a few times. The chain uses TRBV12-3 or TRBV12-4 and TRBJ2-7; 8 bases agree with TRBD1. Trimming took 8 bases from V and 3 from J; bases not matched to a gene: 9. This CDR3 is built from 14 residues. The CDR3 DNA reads TGTGCCAGCCGAGGGGACAGGAATTTCTACGAGCAGTACTTC. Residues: CASRGDRNFYEQYF.